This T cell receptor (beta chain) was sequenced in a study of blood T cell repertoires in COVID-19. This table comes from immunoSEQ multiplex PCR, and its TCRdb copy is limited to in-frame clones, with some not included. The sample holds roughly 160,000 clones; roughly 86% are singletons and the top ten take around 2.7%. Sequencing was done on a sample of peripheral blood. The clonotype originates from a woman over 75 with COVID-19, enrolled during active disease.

The CDR3 nucleotides read TGTGCCAGCCGGGTGTTGGTGGAGGAGACCCAGTACTTC. It specifies CASRVLVEETQYF. This chain links TRBV6-5 with TRBJ2-5; D is undetermined. V shed 8 bases and J shed 5 bases, with 15 bases lying between them. The CDR3 covers 13 residues. Germline V lookup: CDR1 MNHEY, CDR2 SVGAGI.